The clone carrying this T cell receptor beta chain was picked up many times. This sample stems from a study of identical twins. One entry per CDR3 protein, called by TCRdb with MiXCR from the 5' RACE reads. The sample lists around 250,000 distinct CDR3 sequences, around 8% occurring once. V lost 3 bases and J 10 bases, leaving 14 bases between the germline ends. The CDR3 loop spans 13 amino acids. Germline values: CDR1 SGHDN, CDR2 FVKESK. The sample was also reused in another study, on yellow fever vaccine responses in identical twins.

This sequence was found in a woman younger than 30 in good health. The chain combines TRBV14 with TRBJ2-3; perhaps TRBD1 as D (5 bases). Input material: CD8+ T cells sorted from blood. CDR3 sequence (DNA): TGTGCCAGCAGCCAGGTGGTCTTGACAGCGCAGTATTTT. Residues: CASSQVVLTAQYF. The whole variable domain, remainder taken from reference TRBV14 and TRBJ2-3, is EAGVTQFPSHSVIEKGQTVTLRCDPISGHDNLYWYRRVMGKEIKFLLHFVKESKQDESGMPNNRFLAERTGGTYSTLKVQPAELEDSGVYFCASSQVVLTAQYFGPGTRLTVL.